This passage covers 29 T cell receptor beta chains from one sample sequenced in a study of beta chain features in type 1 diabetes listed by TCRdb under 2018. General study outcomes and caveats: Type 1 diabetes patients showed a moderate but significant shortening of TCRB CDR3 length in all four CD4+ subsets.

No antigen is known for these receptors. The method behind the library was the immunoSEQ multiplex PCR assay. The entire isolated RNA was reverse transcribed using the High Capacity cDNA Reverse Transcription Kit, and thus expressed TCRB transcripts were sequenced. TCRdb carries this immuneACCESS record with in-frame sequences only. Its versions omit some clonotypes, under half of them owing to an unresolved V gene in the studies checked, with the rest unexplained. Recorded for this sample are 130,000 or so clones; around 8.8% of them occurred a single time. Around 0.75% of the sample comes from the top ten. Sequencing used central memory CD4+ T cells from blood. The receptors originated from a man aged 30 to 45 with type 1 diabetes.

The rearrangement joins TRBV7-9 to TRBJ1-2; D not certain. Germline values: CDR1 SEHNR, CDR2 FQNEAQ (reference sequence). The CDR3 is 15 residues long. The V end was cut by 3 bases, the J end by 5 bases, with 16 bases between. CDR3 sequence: CASSFYSGNLYGYTF. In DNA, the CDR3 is TGTGCCAGCAGCTTTTATTCGGGGAATCTGTATGGCTACACCTTC.

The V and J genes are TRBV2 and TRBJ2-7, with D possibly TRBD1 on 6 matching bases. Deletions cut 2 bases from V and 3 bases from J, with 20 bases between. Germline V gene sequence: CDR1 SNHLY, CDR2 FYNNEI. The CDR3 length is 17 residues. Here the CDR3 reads CASSESERRQEHYEQYF. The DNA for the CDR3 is TGTGCCAGCAGTGAATCTGAGAGACGACAGGAGCACTACGAGCAGTACTTC.

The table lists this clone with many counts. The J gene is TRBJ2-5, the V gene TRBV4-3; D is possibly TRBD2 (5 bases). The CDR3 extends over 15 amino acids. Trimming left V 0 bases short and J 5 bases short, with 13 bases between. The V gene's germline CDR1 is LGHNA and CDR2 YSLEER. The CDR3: CASSQDPDTGETQYF. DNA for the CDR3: TGCGCCAGCAGCCAAGACCCAGATACGGGGGAGACCCAGTACTTC.

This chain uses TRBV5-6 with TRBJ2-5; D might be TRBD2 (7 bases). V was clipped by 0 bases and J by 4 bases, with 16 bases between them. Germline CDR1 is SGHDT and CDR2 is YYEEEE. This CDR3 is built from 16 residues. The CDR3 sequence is CASSLGLGGLAETQYF. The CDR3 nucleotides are TGTGCCAGCAGCTTGGGGTTGGGGGGGCTGGCAGAGACCCAGTACTTC. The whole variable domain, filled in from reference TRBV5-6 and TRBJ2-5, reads DAGVTQSPTHLIKTRGQQVTLRCSPKSGHDTVSWYQQALGQGPQFIFQYYEEEERQRGNFPDRFSGHQFPNYSSELNVNALLLGDSALYLCASSLGLGGLAETQYFGPGTRLLVL.

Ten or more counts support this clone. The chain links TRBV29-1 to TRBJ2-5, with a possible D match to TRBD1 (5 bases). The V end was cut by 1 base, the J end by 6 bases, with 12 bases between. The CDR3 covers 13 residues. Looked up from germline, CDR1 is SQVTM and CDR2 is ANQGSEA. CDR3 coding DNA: TGCAGCGTTGAAGGGGGTGCAGGGAAGACCCAGTACTTC. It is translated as CSVEGGAGKTQYF.

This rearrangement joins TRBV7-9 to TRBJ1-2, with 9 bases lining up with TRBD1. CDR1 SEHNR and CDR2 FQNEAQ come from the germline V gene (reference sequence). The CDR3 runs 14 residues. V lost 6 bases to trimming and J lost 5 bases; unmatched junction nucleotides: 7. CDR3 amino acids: CASSPGQGRYGYTF. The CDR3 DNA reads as TGTGCCAGCAGTCCGGGACAGGGTCGGTATGGCTACACCTTC.

The CDR3, as DNA: TGTGCCAGCAGCCAGGGGACTAGCGGGGGGACTGAGCAGTTCTTC. Translating it yields CASSQGTSGGTEQFF. The rearrangement links TRBV11-2 to TRBJ2-1; TRBD2 matches 15 bases. The CDR3 loop spans 15 amino acids. V dropped 5 bases and J dropped 9; count of bases not matched to a gene: 5. Germline V CDR1 and CDR2: SGHAT, FQNNGV.

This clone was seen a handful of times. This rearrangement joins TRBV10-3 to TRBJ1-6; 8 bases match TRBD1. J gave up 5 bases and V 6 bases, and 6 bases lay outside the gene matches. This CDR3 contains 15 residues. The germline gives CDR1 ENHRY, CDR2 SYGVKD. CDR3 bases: TGTGCCATCAGGGTGACAGGGGCCCATAATTCACCCCTCCACTTT. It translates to CAIRVTGAHNSPLHF.

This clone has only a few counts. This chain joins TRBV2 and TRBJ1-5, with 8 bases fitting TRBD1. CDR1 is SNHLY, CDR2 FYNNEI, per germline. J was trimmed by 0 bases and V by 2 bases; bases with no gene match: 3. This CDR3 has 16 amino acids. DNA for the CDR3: TGTGCCAGCAGTGAATATCAGGGGGCTAGCAATCAGCCCCAGCATTTT. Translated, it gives CASSEYQGASNQPQHF.

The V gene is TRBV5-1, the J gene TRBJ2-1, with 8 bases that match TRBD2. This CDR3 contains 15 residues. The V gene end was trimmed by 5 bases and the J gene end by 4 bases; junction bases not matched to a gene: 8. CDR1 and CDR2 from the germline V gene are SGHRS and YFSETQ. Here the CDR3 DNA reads TGCGCCAGCAGTCCTCTGACTAGCGTGTACAATGAGCAGTTCTTC. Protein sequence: CASSPLTSVYNEQFF.

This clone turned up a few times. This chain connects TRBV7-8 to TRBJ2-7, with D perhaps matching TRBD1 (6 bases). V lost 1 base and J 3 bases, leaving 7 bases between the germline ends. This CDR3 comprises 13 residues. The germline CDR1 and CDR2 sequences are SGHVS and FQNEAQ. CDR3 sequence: CASSLVRGYEQYF. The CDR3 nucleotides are TGTGCCAGCAGCTTAGTCAGGGGCTACGAGCAGTACTTC.

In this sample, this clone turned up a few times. The DNA for the CDR3 is TGTGCCAGCAGCCCCTGGCGGGGGCAAGAGACCCAGTACTTC. It specifies CASSPWRGQETQYF. This rearrangement joins TRBV5-4 to TRBJ2-5; TRBD2 aligns across 7 bases. Looked up from germline, CDR1 is SGHNT and CDR2 is YYREEE (reference sequence). This CDR3 is built from 14 residues. With V trimmed by 4 bases and J by 2 bases, 5 bases remained unmatched.

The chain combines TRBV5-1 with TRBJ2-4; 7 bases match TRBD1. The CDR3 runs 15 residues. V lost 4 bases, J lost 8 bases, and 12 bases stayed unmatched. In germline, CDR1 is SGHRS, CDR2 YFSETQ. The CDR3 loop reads CASSDLTGSEDIQYF. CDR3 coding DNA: TGCGCCAGCAGCGACTTGACAGGGTCGGAGGACATTCAGTACTTC.

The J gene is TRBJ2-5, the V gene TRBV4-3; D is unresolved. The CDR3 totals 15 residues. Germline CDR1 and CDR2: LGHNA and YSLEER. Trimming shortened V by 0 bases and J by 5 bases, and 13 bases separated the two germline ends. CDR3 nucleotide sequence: TGCGCCAGCAGCCAAGATACGAATAAGCCGGAGACCCAGTACTTC. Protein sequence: CASSQDTNKPETQYF.

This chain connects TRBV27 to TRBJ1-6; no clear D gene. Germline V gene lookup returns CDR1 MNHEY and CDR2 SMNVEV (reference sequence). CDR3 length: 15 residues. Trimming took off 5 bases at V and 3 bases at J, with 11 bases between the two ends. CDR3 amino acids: CASSTNRFYNSPLHF. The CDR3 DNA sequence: TGTGCCAGCAGTACAAACAGATTCTATAATTCACCCCTCCACTTT.

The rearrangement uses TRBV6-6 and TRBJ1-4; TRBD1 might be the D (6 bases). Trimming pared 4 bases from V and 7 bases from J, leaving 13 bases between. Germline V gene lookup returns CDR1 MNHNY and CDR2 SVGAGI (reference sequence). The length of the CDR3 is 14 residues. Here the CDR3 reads CASSWSGAGEKLFF. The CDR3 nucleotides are TGTGCCAGCAGTTGGTCAGGGGCCGGTGAAAAACTGTTTTTT.

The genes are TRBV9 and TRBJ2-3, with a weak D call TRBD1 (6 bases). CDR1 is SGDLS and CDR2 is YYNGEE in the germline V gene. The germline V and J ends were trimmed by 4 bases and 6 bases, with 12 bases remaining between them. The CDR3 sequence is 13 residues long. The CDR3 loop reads CASSSDTGDTQYF. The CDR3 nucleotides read TGTGCCAGCAGCTCCGACACAGGGGATACGCAGTATTTT.

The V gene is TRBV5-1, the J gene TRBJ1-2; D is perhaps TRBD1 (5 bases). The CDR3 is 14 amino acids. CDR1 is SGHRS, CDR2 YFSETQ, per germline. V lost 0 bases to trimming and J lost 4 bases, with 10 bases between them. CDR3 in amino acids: CASSLADNLYGYTF. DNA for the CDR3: TGCGCCAGCAGCTTGGCGGACAACCTCTATGGCTACACCTTC.

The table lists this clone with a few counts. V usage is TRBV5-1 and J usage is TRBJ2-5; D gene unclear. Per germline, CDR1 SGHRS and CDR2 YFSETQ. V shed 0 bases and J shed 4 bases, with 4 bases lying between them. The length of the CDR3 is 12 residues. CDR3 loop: CASSLDGETQYF. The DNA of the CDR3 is TGCGCCAGCAGCTTGGACGGAGAGACCCAGTACTTC. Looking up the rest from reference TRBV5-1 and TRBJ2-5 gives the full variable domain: KAGVTQTPRYLIKTRGQQVTLSCSPISGHRSVSWYQQTPGQGLQFLFEYFSETQRNKGNFPGRFSGRQFSNSRSEMNVSTLELGDSALYLCASSLDGETQYFGPGTRLLVL.

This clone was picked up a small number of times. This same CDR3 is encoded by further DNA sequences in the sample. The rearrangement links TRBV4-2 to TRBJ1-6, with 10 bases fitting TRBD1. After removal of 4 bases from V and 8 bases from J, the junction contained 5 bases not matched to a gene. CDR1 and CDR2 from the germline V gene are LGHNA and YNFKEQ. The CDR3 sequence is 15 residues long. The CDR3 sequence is CASSRDRGRDSPLHF. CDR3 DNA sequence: TGTGCCAGCAGCCGGGACAGGGGACGAGATTCACCCCTCCACTTT.

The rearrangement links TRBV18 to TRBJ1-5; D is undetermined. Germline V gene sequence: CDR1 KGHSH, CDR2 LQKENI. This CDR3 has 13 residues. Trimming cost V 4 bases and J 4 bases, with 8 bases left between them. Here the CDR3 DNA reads TGTGCCAGCTCACAAAGGCGGAATCAGCCCCAGCATTTT. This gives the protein CASSQRRNQPQHF.

In nucleotides, the CDR3 is TGTGCCTGTAATCAGGACAGATACACTGAAGCTTTCTTT. Amino acids: CACNQDRYTEAFF. The rearrangement uses TRBV30 and TRBJ1-1; tentatively, D is TRBD1 (6 bases). The CDR3 runs 13 residues. V gave up 6 bases and J gave up 3 bases, with 14 bases separating them. Germline CDR1 GTSNPN, CDR2 SVGIG (reference sequence).

CDR3 sequence (DNA): TGTGCCAGCAGCTCGTCTCGGGATCGATCCTACAATGAGCAGTTCTTC. Translated: CASSSSRDRSYNEQFF. The chain combines TRBV11-3 with TRBJ2-1, with a possible D match to TRBD2 (5 bases). The length of the CDR3 is 16 residues. Germline-derived CDR1 and CDR2 are SGHNT and YENEEA. Trimming took off 4 bases at V and 1 base at J, with 14 bases between the two ends. The variable domain in full, completed from reference TRBV11-3 and TRBJ2-1, reads EAGVVQSPRYKIIEKKQPVAFWCNPISGHNTLYWYLQNLGQGPELLIRYENEEAVDDSQLPKDRFSAERLKGVDSTLKIQPAELGDSAVYLCASSSSRDRSYNEQFFGPGTRLTVL.

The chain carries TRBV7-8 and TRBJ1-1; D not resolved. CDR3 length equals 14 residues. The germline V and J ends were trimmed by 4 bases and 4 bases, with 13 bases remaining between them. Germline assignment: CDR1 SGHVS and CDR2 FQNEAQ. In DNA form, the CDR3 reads TGTGCCAGCAGCTCTTTGTCTTTCCCCACTGAAGCTTTCTTT. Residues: CASSSLSFPTEAFF.

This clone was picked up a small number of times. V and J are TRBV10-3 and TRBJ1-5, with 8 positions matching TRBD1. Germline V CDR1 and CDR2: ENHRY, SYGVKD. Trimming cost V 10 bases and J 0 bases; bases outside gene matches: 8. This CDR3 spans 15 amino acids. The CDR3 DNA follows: TGTGCCACCTCGCAGGGGGCTTATAGCAATCAGCCCCAGCATTTT. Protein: CATSQGAYSNQPQHF.

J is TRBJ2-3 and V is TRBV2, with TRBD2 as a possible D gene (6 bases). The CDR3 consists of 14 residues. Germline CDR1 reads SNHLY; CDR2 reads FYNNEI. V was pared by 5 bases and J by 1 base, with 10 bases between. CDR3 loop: CASSRREGTDTQYF. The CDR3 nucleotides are TGTGCCAGCAGTCGGAGGGAGGGCACAGATACGCAGTATTTT.

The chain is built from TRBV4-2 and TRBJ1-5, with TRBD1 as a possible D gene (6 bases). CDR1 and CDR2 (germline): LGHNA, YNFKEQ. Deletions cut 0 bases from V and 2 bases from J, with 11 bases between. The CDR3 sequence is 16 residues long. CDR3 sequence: CASSQDTAGGNQPQHF. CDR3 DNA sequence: TGTGCCAGCAGCCAAGATACGGCAGGGGGCAATCAGCCCCAGCATTTT.

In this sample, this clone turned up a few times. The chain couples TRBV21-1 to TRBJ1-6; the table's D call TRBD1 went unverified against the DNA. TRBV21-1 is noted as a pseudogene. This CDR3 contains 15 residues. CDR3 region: CASSQTGRGATPLHF. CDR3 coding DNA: TGTGCCAGCAGTCAAACAGGGCGAGGGGCAACACCCCTCCACTTT.

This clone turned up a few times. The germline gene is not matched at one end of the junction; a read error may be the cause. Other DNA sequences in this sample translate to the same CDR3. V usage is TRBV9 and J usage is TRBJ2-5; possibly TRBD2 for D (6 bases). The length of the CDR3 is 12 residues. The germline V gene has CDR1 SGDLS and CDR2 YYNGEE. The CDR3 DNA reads TGTGCCAGTAGCGGAGGTGGAGAGACCCAGTACTTC. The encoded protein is CASSGGGETQYF.